This T cell receptor beta chain came from a study of OX40 agonist ivuxolimab in advanced cancers. About the full investigation: The costimulatory receptor OX40 (CD134) was targeted by ivuxolimab, a fully human IgG2 agonistic monoclonal antibody. Intravenous ivuxolimab was administered to patients every 2 weeks at six dose levels: 0.01, 0.1, 0.3, 1.5, 3 and 10 mg/kg. Among the roughly 50 dose-escalation patients, 19 had hepatocellular carcinoma, roughly 15 melanoma, 9 renal cell carcinoma and 9 head and neck cancer. A male proportion of roughly 80% and a mean age of approximately 62 years, ranging from roughly 23 to 85, were recorded for the dose-escalation cohort. Patients were allowed to have had prior anti-PD-1, anti-PD-L1 or anti-CTLA-4 therapy, and around 41% of the dose-escalation patients had previously received checkpoint inhibitors. Partial responses occurred in three dose-escalation patients: two with cutaneous melanoma and one with hepatocellular carcinoma. The point of sequencing TCRbeta in the periphery was to test whether ivuxolimab changed TCR sequence diversity and drove clonal T-cell expansion. The monotherapy dose-escalation portion (N of about 47 patients) of the phase I ivuxolimab trial is reported in the paper. The paper as a whole reports these results and caveats: In the 0.1-3.0 mg/kg groups, partial responders were among the patients with the lowest normalized peripheral clonal expansion, particularly in CD8+ T cells. Antigen specificity was not determined for the clonally expanded peripheral T cells. At doses of 0.1 to 3.0 mg/kg, clonal expansion of both CD4+ and CD8+ T cells in blood was seen between baseline and week 6. After ivuxolimab, CD8+ T cells had more expanded clones than CD4+ T cells on average. Low levels of normalized T-cell clonal expansion were also seen in some patients who did not respond.

To sequence the TCRbeta CDR3 region, genomic DNA was isolated from the sorted cells. The immunoSEQ Assay was used to sequence the TCRbeta CDR3 regions. TCRdb took this table from immuneACCESS and kept in-frame rearrangements with V and J called. Such tables lack part of the clones; where checked against another copy, unresolved V genes explain under half of the gap, and the rest is unexplained. The sample data list tens of thousands of clones, and around nine tenths of these were observed just once. The top ten clonotypes cover 0.6% to 0.7% of the sample. Patients with a history of autoimmune disease or receiving systemic immunosuppression were excluded from the trial. In every dose cohort, peripheral blood was drawn for TCR sequencing at baseline, cycle 4 day 1, and cycle 7 day 1. Samples came from an open-label, multicenter, first-in-human phase I dose-escalation trial of ivuxolimab. Adults with locally advanced or metastatic melanoma, renal cell carcinoma, hepatocellular carcinoma or head and neck squamous cell carcinoma were enrolled in the trial. Before TCR sequencing, CD4+ T cells and CD8+ T cells from peripheral blood were sorted into separate populations.

V is reduced by 1 base and J by 2 bases, leaving a spacing of 7 bases between them. From its cysteine to its phenylalanine, the CDR3 spans 14 amino acids. CDR3 DNA is the only sequence kept; it has 42 bases, read in frame from the first base. Reading the germline V gene gives CDR1 SNHLY and CDR2 FYNNEI. Of note for this clone: Its antigen is currently not known. Per-base qualities were not stored, and no clone one base away is much larger.

Here the sequenced sample was CD4+ or CD8+ T cells sorted from blood, taken in a trial of the OX40 agonist ivuxolimab. The V gene is TRBV2 and the J gene is TRBJ2-3; no D gene call is confident. The receptor was isolated from an adult with an advanced solid tumor such as melanoma, head and neck, liver or kidney cancer. The nucleotides are TGTGCCAGCAGTGAAGGGTATTCCACAGATACGCAGTATTTT. It codes for CASSEGYSTDTQYF.